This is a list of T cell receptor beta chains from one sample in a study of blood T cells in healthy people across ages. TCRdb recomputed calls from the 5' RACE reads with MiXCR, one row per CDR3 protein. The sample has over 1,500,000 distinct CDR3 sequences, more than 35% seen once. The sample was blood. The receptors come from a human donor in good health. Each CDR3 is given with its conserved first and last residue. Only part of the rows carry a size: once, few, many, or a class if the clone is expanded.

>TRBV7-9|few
CASSQRQTGDTQYF
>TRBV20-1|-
CSATIGTSTPTDTQYF
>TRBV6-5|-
CASSQQGVYEQYF
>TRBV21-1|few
CASSKGSGTEEPYEQYF
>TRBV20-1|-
CGAATGPANYGYTF
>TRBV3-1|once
CASSQDSRGQETQYF
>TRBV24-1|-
CATSDPDTLSYNEQYF
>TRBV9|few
CASSVGAGDTDTQYF
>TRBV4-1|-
CASSQAGPGDHEQYF
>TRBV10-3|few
CAISGSAGDAGGYTF
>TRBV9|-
CASSVEAGGFSYEQYF
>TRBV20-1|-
CSANMGGLAKNIQYF
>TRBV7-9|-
CASSAGQDLTYVQYF
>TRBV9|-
CASGTGQVRGYTF
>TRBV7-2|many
CASSIRDTQYF
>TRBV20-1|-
CSASSANEQYF
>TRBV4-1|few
CASSQDHREGQPQHF
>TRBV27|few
CASSPSVGQTNYEQYF
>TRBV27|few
CASSPRDSRSDTQYF
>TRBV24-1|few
CATSDLWRGDADTQYF
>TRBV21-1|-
CASSTPSLMNTEAFF
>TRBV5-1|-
CASGLRENYGYTF
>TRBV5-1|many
CASSFTGKGNYGYTF
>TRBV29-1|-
CSVWGSGANVLTF
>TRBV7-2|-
CASSSPYTRRMGYTF
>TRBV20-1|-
CSARPRDRDFYEQYF
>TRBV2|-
CASKKRRTDDEQFF
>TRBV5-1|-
CASSPSGTSGATSYNEQFF